This TCR beta chain is drawn from a study of kidney transplant recipient with SARS-CoV-2 infection. From the reads, TCRdb called clonotypes with MiXCR, one entry per CDR3 protein. The sample shows approximately 250,000 distinct CDR3 sequences, 25% to 35% of them seen only once. The germline V gene encodes CDR1 LGHDT and CDR2 YNNKEL (reference sequence). Trimming shortened V by 5 bases and J by 4 bases, and 23 bases separated the two germline ends. The CDR3 runs to 17 residues. This clonotype occurred many times. The starting material was a blood sample, obtained at baseline and on roughly day 110 from a kidney transplant recipient. The TCR sequence derives from a male patient in his thirties who had COVID-19 and was a kidney transplant recipient. Some T cells may possibly be graft donor cells. The chain recombines TRBV3-1 with TRBJ1-1, with no clear D. CDR3 loop: CASSAIRPISIRTEAFF. The CDR3 DNA is TGTGCCAGCAGCGCTATCCGTCCCATTTCAATTCGCACTGAAGCTTTCTTT.